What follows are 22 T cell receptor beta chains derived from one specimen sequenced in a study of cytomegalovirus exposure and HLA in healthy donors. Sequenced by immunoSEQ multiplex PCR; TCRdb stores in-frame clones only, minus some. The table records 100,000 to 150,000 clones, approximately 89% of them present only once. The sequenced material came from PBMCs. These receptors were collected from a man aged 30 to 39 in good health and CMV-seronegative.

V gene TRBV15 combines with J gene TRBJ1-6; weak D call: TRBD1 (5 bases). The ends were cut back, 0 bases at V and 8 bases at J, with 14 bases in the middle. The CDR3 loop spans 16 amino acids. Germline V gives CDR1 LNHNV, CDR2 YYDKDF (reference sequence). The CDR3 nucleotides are TGTGCCACCAGCAGAGAGAGCCTGACAGCTTATTCACCCCTCCACTTT. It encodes CATSRESLTAYSPLHF.

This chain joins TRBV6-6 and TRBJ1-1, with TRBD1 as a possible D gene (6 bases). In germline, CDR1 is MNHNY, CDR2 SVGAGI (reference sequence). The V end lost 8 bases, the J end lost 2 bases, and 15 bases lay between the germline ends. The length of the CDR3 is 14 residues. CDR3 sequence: CASGPGTINTEAFF. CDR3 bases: TGTGCCAGCGGACCAGGGACAATTAACACTGAAGCTTTCTTT.

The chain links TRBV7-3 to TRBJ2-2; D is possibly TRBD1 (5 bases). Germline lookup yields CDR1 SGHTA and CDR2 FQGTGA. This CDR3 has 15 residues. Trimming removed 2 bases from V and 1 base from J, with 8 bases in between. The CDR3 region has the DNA TGTGCCAGCAGCTTATCAACAGGGAACACCGGGGAGCTGTTTTTT. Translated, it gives CASSLSTGNTGELFF.

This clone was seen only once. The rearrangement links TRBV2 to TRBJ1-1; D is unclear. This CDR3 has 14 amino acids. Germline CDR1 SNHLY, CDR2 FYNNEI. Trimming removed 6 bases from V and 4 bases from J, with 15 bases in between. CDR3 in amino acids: CASSSDGRGTEAFF. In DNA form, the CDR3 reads TGTGCCAGCAGCTCGGACGGACGGGGCACTGAAGCTTTCTTT.

The CDR3 sequence is CASSRDRGSFQPQHF. CDR3 DNA: TGTGCCAGCAGTAGGGACAGGGGGAGTTTTCAGCCCCAGCATTTT. The gene calls are TRBV6-1 and TRBJ1-5, with TRBD1 matching 11 bases. Per the germline V gene, CDR1 is MNHNS and CDR2 is SASEGT. Trimming cost V 5 bases and J 6 bases; bases outside gene matches: 6. There are 15 residues in the CDR3.

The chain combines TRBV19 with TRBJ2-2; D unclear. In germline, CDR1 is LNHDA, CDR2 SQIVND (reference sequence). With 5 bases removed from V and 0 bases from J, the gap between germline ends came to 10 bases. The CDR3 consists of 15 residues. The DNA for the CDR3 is TGTGCCAGTAGTCAACTATCCGCGAACACCGGGGAGCTGTTTTTT. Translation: CASSQLSANTGELFF.

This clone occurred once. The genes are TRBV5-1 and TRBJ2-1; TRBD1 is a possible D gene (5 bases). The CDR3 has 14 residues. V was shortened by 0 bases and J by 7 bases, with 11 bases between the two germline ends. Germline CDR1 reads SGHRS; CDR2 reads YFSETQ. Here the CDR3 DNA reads TGCGCCAGCAGCTTGGCCGCAGGGATGAATGAGCAGTTCTTC. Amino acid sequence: CASSLAAGMNEQFF.

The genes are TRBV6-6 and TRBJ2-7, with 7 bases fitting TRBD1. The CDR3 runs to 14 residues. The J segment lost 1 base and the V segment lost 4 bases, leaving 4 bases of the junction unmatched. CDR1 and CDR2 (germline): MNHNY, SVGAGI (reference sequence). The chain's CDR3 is CASSSRDSSYEQYF. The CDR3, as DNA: TGTGCCAGCAGTTCTAGGGACAGTTCCTACGAGCAGTACTTC.

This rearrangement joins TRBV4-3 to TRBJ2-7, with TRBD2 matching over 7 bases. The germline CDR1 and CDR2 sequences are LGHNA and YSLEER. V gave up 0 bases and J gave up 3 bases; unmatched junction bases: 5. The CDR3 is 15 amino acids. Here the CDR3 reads CASSQDAGDNYEQYF. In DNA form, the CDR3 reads TGCGCCAGCAGCCAAGATGCGGGGGATAACTACGAGCAGTACTTC.

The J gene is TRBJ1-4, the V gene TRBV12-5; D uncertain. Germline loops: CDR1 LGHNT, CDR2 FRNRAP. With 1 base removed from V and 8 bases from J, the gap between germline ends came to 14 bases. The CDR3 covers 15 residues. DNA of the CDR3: TGTGCTAGTGGTTTGGGCGCAGCAAGGCGGGAAAAACTGTTTTTT. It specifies CASGLGAARREKLFF.

CDR3 sequence (DNA): TGTGCCAGCAGTGAAAGGGGAGGGAACTATGGCTACACCTTC. Its translation is CASSERGGNYGYTF. The rearrangement links TRBV28 to TRBJ1-2; perhaps TRBD1 as D (5 bases). This CDR3 has 14 amino acids. Germline CDR1 reads MDHEN; CDR2 reads SYDVKM. Trimming removed 5 bases from V and 2 bases from J, with 12 bases in between.

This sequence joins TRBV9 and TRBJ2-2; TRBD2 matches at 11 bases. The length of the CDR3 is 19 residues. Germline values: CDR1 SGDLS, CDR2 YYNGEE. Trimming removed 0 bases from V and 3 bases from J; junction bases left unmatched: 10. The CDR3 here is CASSVDDSGGALYTGELFF. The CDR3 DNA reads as TGTGCCAGCAGCGTAGATGATAGCGGGGGGGCCCTGTACACCGGGGAGCTGTTTTTT.

CDR3 in DNA: TGTGCCAGTAGTATAGAAGGCTCTCGGCCAGGGGGAGAAAAACTGTTTTTT. It encodes CASSIEGSRPGGEKLFF. The rearrangement uses TRBV19 and TRBJ1-4, with 7 positions matching TRBD1. The CDR3 is 17 amino acids. Trimming removed 0 bases from V and 8 bases from J; junction bases left unmatched: 12. CDR1 is LNHDA, CDR2 SQIVND, per germline (reference sequence).

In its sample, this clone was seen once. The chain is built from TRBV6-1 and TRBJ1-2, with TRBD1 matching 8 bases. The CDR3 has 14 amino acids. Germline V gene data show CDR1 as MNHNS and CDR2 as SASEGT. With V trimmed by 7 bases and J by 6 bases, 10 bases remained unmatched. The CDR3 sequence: CASTRDRLRDGYTF. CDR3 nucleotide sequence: TGTGCCAGCACTCGGGACAGGCTCAGGGATGGCTACACCTTC.

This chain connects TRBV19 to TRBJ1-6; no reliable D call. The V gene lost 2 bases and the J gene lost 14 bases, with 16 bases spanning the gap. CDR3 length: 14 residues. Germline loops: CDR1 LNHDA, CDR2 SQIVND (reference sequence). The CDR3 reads CASSITEQYYALHF. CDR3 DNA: TGTGCCAGTAGTATAACCGAACAATATTACGCCCTCCACTTT.

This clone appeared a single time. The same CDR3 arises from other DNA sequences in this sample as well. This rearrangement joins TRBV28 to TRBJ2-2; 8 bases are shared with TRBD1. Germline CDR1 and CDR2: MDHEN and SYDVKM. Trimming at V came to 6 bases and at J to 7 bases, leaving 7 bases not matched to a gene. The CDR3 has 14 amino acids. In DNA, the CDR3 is TGTGCCAGCAGCCTAACAGGGGGGAGCGGGGAGCTGTTTTTT. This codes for CASSLTGGSGELFF.

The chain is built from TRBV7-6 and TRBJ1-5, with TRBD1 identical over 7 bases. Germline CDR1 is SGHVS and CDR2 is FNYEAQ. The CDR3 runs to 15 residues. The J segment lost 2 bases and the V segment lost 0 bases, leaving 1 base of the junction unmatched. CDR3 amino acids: CASSLAGGRNQPQHF. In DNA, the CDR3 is TGTGCCAGCAGCTTAGCAGGGGGCCGCAATCAGCCCCAGCATTTT.

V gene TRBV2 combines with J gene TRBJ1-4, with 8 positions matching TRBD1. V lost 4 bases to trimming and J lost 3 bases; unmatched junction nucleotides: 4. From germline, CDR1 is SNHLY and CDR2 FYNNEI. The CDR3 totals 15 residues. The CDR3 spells CASSVEGQANEKLFF. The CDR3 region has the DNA TGTGCCAGCAGTGTAGAGGGACAGGCTAATGAAAAACTGTTTTTT.

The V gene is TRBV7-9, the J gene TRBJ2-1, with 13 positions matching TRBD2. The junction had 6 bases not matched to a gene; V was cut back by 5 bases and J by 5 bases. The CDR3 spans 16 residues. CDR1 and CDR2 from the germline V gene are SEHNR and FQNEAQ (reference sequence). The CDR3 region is CASSQPGTSGDNEQFF. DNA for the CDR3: TGTGCCAGCAGCCAACCCGGGACTAGCGGGGACAATGAGCAGTTCTTC.

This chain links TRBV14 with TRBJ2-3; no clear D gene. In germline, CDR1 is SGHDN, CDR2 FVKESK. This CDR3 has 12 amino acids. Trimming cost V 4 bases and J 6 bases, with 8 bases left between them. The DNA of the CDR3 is TGTGCCAGCAGCCGATACAGCGATACGCAGTATTTT. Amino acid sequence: CASSRYSDTQYF. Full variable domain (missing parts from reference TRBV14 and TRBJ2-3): EAGVTQFPSHSVIEKGQTVTLRCDPISGHDNLYWYRRVMGKEIKFLLHFVKESKQDESGMPNNRFLAERTGGTYSTLKVQPAELEDSGVYFCASSRYSDTQYFGPGTRLTVL.

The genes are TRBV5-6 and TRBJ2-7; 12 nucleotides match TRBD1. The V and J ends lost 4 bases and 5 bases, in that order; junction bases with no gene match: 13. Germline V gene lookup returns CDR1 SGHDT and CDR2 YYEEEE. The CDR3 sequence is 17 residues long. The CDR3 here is CASSPGTGGGLANEQYF. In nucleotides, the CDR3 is TGTGCCAGCAGCCCCGGGACAGGGGGCGGGCTGGCCAACGAGCAGTACTTC. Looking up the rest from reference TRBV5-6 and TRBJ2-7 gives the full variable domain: DAGVTQSPTHLIKTRGQQVTLRCSPKSGHDTVSWYQQALGQGPQFIFQYYEEEERQRGNFPDRFSGHQFPNYSSELNVNALLLGDSALYLCASSPGTGGGLANEQYFGPGTRLTVT.

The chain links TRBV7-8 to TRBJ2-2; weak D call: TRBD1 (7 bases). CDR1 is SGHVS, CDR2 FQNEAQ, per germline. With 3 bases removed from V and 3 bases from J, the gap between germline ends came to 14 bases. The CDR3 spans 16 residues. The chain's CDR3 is CASSFLEGAYTGELFF. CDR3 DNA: TGTGCCAGCAGCTTTTTGGAGGGGGCTTACACCGGGGAGCTGTTTTTT.